This is a list of T cell receptor beta chains from one sample in a study of regulatory T cells in long-lasting Graves disease. From the multiplex PCR reads, TCRdb called clonotypes with MiXCR, one entry per CDR3 protein. The sample records under 450,000 distinct CDR3 sequences, more than 20% being singletons. This sample comprised peripheral blood mononuclear cells (PBMCs), obtained when the disease was refractory, from a patient treated with antithyroid drugs. These receptors originate from a woman in her thirties or forties with Graves disease. Each CDR3 is given with its conserved first and last residue. Each record gives: V gene, J gene, D gene, CDR3 protein. The D gene is left open where the match is weak.

TRBV6-1	TRBJ1-1	NA	CASSGLKGWDTEAFF
TRBV12-3/TRBV12-4	TRBJ1-6	NA	CASSFQGGHSPLHF
TRBV19	TRBJ1-5	NA	CASSFDLDSNQPQHF
TRBV12-3/TRBV12-4	TRBJ2-7	NA	CASSSPRGEQYF
TRBV28	TRBJ1-1	NA	CASSKGGSTEAFF
TRBV11-3	TRBJ1-2	TRBD1	CASRSSGGSGYTF
TRBV13	TRBJ2-7	TRBD1	CASSPRGRSGYEQYF
TRBV24-1	TRBJ2-3	NA	CATSDYAAGSPDTQYF
TRBV11-2	TRBJ2-4	NA	CASRPIRGAKNIQYF
TRBV29-1	TRBJ2-3	NA	CSVRTGTIKSTDTQYF
TRBV19	TRBJ1-1	NA	CASRRGPGGNTEAFF
TRBV29-1	TRBJ2-2	NA	CSVRRDYTGELFF
TRBV4-1	TRBJ2-5	TRBD1	CASSQTGQGTTQYF
TRBV19	TRBJ2-2	NA	CASSAGHSSTGELFF
TRBV12-3/TRBV12-4	TRBJ2-6	TRBD1	CASRSTGGTYSGANVLTF
TRBV19	NA	TRBD2	CASSIGASGSIYEQYF
TRBV20-1	TRBJ2-1	TRBD2	CSALGLGSAGNEQFF
TRBV20-1	TRBJ2-7	NA	CSAGTAYLQYF
TRBV7-9	TRBJ2-2	TRBD2	CASSLYSLAGTGELFF
TRBV29-1	TRBJ1-2	NA	CSVDGGSSGYGYTF
TRBV20-1	TRBJ2-1	NA	CSASSGPWAYEQFF
TRBV2	TRBJ2-5	NA	CASRQLGIQETQYF
TRBV14	TRBJ2-4	NA	CASSQVVENIQYF
TRBV28	TRBJ2-1	NA	CASSQRGNEQFF
TRBV6-1	TRBJ1-4	TRBD1	CASSGGQGLNEKLFF
TRBV6-1	TRBJ1-3	TRBD1	CASSDAPPGQPSSGNTIYF
TRBV11-1	TRBJ2-3	TRBD1	CASSPQGGTDTQYF
TRBV2	TRBJ2-3	NA	CASSEGASRNTDTQYF
TRBV5-1	TRBJ2-7	NA	CASSLDPRLKLLDEQYF
TRBV11-2	TRBJ1-3	NA	CASSTQGIPGNTIYF